The 3 T cell receptor beta chains presented below share a single source sample, sequenced in a study of T cell repertoires in cytomegalovirus infection (dated by TCRdb to between 2018 and 2021). The data were produced on an Illumina HiSeq 1500. The raw public data were reprocessed by TCRdb itself: fastp quality trimming at Q25, MiXCR clonotype calling, in-frame beta chains only. Records with the same CDR3 protein are collapsed into one entry carrying the most frequent genes and DNA. The sample records 450,000 to 650,000 distinct CDR3 sequences, 40% of which are singletons. The ten most abundant clones make up 48% of the sample. No antigen has been identified for these receptors. The treatment or condition label for this specimen denotes: in vitro stimulation with specific CMV peptide epitopes to enrich CMV-specific T cells. This material consisted of cultured PBMCs, taken from culture after CMV antigen stimulation. Receptor source: a human donor in good health (CMV status not recorded). Some clones in this sample may be carry-over from other donors' samples.

This clonotype was observed a few times. The gene calls are TRBV2 and TRBJ2-1; tentatively, D is TRBD2 (7 bases). The CDR3 length is 15 residues. In germline, CDR1 is SNHLY, CDR2 FYNNEI. V was trimmed by 2 bases and J by 3 bases, leaving 11 bases between them. The CDR3: CASSERGTNYNEQFF. CDR3 coding DNA: TGTGCCAGCAGTGAAAGGGGGACTAACTACAATGAGCAGTTCTTC.

This clonotype has a handful of counts. V is TRBV7-2 and J is TRBJ2-5; 9 bases align to TRBD2. The CDR3 totals 16 residues. Germline values: CDR1 SGHTA, CDR2 FQGNSA. The ends lost 3 bases at V and 5 bases at J; junction bases unmatched: 10. CDR3 sequence: CASSFFAGGPGETQYF. In DNA, the CDR3 is TGTGCCAGCAGCTTTTTTGCGGGAGGGCCTGGGGAGACCCAGTACTTC.

This clonotype has only a few counts. V is TRBV7-2 and J is TRBJ1-1; perhaps TRBD1 as D (5 bases). V dropped 5 bases and J dropped 5 bases, with 18 bases sitting between them. The CDR3 consists of 15 residues. Germline-derived CDR1 and CDR2 are SGHTA and FQGNSA. DNA for the CDR3: TGTGCCAGCAGCCCTGGGAGCCGGGGCCGTACTGAAGCTTTCTTT. Encoded protein: CASSPGSRGRTEAFF.